The sequence of this T cell receptor beta chain was determined in a study of cytomegalovirus exposure and HLA in healthy donors. Sequencing used immunoSEQ multiplex PCR; TCRdb keeps in-frame clones, though not all of them. The data hold about 49,000 clones, with approximately 90% observed a single time. From the roughly 110-subject validation cohort, which was separate from the roughly 690-subject first cohort, the donors were drawn. The germline V and J ends were trimmed by 5 bases and 5 bases, with 18 bases remaining between them. The CDR3 has 15 residues. Per the germline V gene, CDR1 is SGHAT and CDR2 is FQNNGV.

This chain joins TRBV11-2 and TRBJ1-1; D ambiguous. The TCR comes from a man younger than 30 in good health and CMV-seronegative. The sequencing input was PBMCs. The CDR3 DNA sequence: TGTGCCAGCAGCCAAGGGCCGAAGGGAGGGACTGAAGCTTTCTTT. Amino acids: CASSQGPKGGTEAFF.